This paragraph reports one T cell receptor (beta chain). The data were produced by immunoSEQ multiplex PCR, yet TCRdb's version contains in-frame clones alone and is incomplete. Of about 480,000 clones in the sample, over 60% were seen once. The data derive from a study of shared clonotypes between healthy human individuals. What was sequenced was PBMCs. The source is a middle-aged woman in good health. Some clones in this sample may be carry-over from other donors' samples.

The CDR3 loop is CASKADRSWSYEQYF. CDR3 coding DNA: TGCGCCAGCAAGGCGGACAGGTCCTGGTCCTACGAGCAGTACTTC. The V and J genes are TRBV5-1 and TRBJ2-7, with 7 positions matching TRBD1. The germline gives CDR1 SGHRS, CDR2 YFSETQ. The CDR3 is made up of 15 amino acids. With V trimmed by 6 bases and J by 1 base, 10 bases remained unmatched.